Sequencing of this TCR beta chain was carried out in a study of early T cells in non-severe SARS-CoV-2 infection. Study context: Unsorted whole blood bulk RNA was sequenced, with unpaired chains. Findings of the study overall: Private and CD4 specificities were missed by VDJdb matching, skewed to anti-spike CD8.

In the case of this clonotype: No antigen is known for it.

The CDR3 runs to 13 residues. Losses at the gene ends were 7 bases for V and 10 bases for J; bases not matched to a gene: 7. Germline V gene lookup returns CDR1 ENHRY and CDR2 SYGVKD. Each single cDNA molecule received a unique molecular identifier. A single record per CDR3 protein comes from TCRdb applying MiXCR to the 5' RACE reads. This sample has around 45,000 distinct CDR3 sequences; under 4.5% occur once, and the top ten carry about 2.9%. The receptor was isolated from an adult who was a healthcare worker with PCR-confirmed SARS-CoV-2 infection or an uninfected control (not recorded which). This sequence joins TRBV10-3 and TRBJ1-6, with TRBD1 matching 7 bases. Specimen: whole blood. CDR3 residues: CAIKGGAGSPLHF. Here the CDR3 DNA reads TGTGCCATCAAAGGGGGCGCAGGGTCACCCCTCCACTTT.